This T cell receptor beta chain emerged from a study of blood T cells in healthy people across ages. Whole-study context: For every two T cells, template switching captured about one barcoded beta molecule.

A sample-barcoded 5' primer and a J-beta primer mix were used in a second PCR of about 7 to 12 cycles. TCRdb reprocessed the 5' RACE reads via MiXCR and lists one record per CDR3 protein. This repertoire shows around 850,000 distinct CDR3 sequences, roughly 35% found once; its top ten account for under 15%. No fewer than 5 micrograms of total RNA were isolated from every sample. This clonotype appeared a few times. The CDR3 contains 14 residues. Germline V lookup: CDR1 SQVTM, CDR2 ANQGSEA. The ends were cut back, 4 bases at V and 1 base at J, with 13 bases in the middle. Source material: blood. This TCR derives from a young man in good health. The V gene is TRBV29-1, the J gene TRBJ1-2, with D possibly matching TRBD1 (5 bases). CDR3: CSVVQVAYNYGYTF. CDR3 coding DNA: TGCAGCGTTGTACAGGTCGCCTATAACTATGGCTACACCTTC. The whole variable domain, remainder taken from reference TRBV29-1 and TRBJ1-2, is SAVISQKPSRDICQRGTSLTIQCQVDSQVTMMFWYRQQPGQSLTLIATANQGSEATYESGFVIDKFPISRPNLTFSTLTVSNMSPEDSSIYLCSVVQVAYNYGYTFGSGTRLTVV.